Detailed here is one T cell receptor (beta chain). The CDR3 covers 17 residues. Germline V gene lookup returns CDR1 SNHLY and CDR2 FYNNEI. V was shortened by 4 bases and J by 0 bases, with 16 bases between the two germline ends. Original data processing: Reference gene primers were amplified, and this amplification served to estimate nucleated cell counts. The method was immunoSEQ multiplex PCR; TCRdb's version includes in-frame clones alone and lacks a portion of them. V, J and clone size derive from that table, while D and trimming were established from the DNA sequence. Of 220,000 or so clones listed, 82% are singletons. This sample was taken from a study of blood T cell repertoires in COVID-19. Study-wide background: Samples came from the United States, Italy and Spain, spanning acute and convalescent COVID-19. T cells, B-cell-depleted T cells, or PBMCs supplied cDNA or gDNA.

The receptor was isolated from an elderly woman with acute or convalescent COVID-19. The chain links TRBV2 to TRBJ1-5; no clear D gene. Source material: peripheral blood. The CDR3 nucleotides read TGTGCCAGCAGTGGTCCTGGGCACAAGGATAGCAATCAGCCCCAGCATTTT. This gives the protein CASSGPGHKDSNQPQHF.